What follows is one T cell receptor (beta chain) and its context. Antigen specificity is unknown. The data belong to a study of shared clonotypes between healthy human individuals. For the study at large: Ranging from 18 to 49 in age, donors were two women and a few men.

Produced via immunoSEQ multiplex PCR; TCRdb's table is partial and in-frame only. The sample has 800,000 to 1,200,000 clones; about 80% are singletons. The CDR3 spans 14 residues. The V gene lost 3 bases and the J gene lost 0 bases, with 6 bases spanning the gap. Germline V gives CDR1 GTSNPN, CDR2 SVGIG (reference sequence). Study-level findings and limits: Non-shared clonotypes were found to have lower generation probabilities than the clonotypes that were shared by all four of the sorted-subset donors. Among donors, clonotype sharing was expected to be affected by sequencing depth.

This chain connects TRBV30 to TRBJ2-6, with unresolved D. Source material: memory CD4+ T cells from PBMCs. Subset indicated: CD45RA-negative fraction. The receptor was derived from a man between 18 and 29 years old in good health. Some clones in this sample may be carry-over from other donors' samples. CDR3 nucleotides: TGTGCCTGGAGCCAGCTCTCTGGGGCCAACGTCCTGACTTTC. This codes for CAWSQLSGANVLTF.